This T cell receptor (beta chain) came from a study of blood T cells in healthy people across ages. This clonotype has just a few counts. Healthy Caucasian individuals from Russia aged about 6 to 90 served as donors. Peripheral blood, approximately 10 milliliters per donor, was collected. Every sample gave at least 5 micrograms of total RNA when it was extracted. A J-beta primer mix and a sample-barcoded 5' primer were used in a second PCR of roughly 7 to 12 cycles. Every individual sample yielded 2.5 million or more paired-end reads (each containing CDR3). Via MiXCR, TCRdb re-called the 5' RACE reads, giving one row per CDR3 protein. The sample has approximately 1,100,000 distinct CDR3 sequences, around 45% seen once. The V end was cut by 6 bases, the J end by 2 bases, with 13 bases between. There are 14 residues in the CDR3.

The sequence came from a woman aged 60-75 years in good health. Material for sequencing was blood. This rearrangement joins TRBV12-3 or TRBV12-4 to TRBJ2-5, with D unresolved. DNA for the CDR3: TGTGCCAGCAGCAATCATCTGGGGCAAGAGACCCAGTACTTC. Its protein product is CASSNHLGQETQYF.